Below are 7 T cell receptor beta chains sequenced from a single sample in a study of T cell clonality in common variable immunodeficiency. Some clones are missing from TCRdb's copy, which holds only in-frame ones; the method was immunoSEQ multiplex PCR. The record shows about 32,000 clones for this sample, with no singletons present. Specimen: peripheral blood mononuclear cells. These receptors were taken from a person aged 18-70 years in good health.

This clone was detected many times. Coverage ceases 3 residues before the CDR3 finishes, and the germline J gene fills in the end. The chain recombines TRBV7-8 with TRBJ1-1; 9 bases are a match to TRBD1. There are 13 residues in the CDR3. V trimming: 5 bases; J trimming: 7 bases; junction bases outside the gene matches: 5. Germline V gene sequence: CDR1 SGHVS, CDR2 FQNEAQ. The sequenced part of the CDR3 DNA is TGTGCCAGCAGCCAACAGGGGGCGGGTGAA. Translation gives CASSQQGAGE. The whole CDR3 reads CASSQQGAGEAFF.

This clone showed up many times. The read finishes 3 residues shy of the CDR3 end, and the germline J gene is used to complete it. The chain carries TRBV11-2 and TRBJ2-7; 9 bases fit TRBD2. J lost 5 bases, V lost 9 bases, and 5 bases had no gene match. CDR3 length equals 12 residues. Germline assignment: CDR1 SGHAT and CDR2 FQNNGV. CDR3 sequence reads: CASVAGVHEQYF. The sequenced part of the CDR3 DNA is TGTGCCAGTGTAGCGGGAGTACACGAG.

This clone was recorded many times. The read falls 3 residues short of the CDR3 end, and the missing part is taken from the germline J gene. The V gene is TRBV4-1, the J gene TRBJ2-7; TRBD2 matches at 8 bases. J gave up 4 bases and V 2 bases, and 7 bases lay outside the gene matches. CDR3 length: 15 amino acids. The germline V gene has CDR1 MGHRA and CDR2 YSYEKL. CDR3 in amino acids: CASSQPVAGRYEQYF. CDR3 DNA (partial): TGCGCCAGCAGCCAACCCGTAGCGGGACGTTACGAG.

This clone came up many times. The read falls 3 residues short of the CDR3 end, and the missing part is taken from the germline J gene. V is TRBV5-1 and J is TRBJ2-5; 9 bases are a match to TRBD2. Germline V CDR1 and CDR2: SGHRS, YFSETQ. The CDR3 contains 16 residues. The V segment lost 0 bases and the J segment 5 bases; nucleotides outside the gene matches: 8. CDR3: CASSLAPAGGMETQYF. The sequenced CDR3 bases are TGCGCCAGCAGCTTGGCCCCAGCGGGAGGAATGGAGACC. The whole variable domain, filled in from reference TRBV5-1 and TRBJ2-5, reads KAGVTQTPRYLIKTRGQQVTLSCSPISGHRSVSWYQQTPGQGLQFLFEYFSETQRNKGNFPGRFSGRQFSNSRSEMNVSTLELGDSALYLCASSLAPAGGMETQYFGPGTRLLVL.

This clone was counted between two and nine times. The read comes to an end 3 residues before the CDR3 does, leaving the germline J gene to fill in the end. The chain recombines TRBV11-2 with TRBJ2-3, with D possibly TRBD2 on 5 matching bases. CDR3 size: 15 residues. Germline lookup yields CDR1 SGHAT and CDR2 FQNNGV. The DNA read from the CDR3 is TGTGCCAGCAGCTTAGATTATCCTAGCTGGGAGACG. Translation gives CASSLDYPSWET. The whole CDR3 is CASSLDYPSWETQYF.

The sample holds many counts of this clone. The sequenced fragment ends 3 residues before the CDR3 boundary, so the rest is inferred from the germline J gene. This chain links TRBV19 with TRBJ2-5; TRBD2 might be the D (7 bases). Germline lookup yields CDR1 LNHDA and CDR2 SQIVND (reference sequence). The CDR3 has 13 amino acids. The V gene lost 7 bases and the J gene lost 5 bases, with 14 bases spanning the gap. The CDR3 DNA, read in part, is TGTGCCAGTAAATGGGGGGGCGCGGAGACC. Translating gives CASKWGGAET. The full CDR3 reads CASKWGGAETQYF.

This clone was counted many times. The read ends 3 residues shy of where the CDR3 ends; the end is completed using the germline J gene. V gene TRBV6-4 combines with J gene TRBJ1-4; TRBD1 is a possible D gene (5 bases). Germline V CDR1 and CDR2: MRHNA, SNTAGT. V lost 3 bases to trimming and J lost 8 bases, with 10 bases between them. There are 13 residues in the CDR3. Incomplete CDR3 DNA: TGTGCCAGCAGTGAGGTAACAGGCGAAAAA. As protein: CASSEVTGEK. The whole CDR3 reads CASSEVTGEKLFF.